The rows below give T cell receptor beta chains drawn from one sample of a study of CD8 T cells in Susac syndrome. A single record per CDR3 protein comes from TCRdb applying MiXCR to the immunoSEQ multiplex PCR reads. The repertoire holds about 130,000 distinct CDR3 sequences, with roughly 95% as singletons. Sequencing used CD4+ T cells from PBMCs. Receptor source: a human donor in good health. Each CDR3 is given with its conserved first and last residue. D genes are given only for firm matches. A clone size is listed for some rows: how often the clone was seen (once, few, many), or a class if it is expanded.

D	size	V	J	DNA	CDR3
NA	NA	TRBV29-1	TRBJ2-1	TGCAGCGTTGATAGTCAGGCCTCGTACAATGAGCAGTTCTTC	CSVDSQASYNEQFF
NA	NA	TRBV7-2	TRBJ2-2	TGTGCCAGCAGCTTCTTATTAGCCCGAACCGGGGAGCTGTTTTTT	CASSFLLARTGELFF
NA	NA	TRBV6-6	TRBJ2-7	TGTGCCAGCAGTTACCCAACAGAATACGAGCAGTACTTC	CASSYPTEYEQYF
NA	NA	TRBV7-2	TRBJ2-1	TGTGCCAGCAGCTTAGTTAAACTAGACTACAATGAGCAGTTCTTC	CASSLVKLDYNEQFF
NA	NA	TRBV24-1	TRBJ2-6	TGTGCCACCAGCGAGAACTCTGGGGCCAACGTCCTGACTTTC	CATSENSGANVLTF
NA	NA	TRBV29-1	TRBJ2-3	TGCAGCGTTGAAGGCCCGAGCACAGATACGCAGTATTTT	CSVEGPSTDTQYF
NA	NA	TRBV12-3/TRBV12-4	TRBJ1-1	TGTGCCAGCAGTATTTGGGGCAGTAAAGCTTTCTTT	CASSIWGSKAFF
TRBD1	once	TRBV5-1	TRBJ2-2	TGCGCCAGCAGCTCAGCAGGGGGCGGGAACACCGGGGAGCTGTTTTTT	CASSSAGGGNTGELFF
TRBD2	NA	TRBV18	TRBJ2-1	TGTGCCAGCTCCCTCGGGAGGGTTATCGGTGAGCAGTTCTTC	CASSLGRVIGEQFF
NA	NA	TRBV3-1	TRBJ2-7	TGTGCCAGCAGCCTCCGCAGGTTAGGGGACGAGCAGTACTTC	CASSLRRLGDEQYF
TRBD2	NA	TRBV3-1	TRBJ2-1	TGTGCCAGCAGCGCCAAACGCACCGGGACTAGCGGTTATGAGCAGTTCTTC	CASSAKRTGTSGYEQFF
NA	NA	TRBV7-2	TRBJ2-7	TGTGCCAGCAGCTGGAGCTCGGGAGCCTACGAGCAGTACTTC	CASSWSSGAYEQYF
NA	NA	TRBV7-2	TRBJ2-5	TGTGCCAGCAGCCCTCGGGGAGGGGGCGAGACCCAGTACTTC	CASSPRGGGETQYF
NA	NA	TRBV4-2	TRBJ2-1	TGTGCCAGCAGCCAAGCCTGGAGATCCTACAATGAGCAGTTCTTC	CASSQAWRSYNEQFF
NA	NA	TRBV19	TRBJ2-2	TGTGCCAGTACTACAGCAGAGATCACCGGGGAGCTGTTTTTT	CASTTAEITGELFF
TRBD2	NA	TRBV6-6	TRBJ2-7	TGTGCCAGCAGTTTAGCGGGAGTCCACGAGCAGTACTTC	CASSLAGVHEQYF
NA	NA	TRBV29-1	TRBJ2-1	TGCAGCGTTGGGGGTGGCGATGAGCAGTTCTTC	CSVGGGDEQFF
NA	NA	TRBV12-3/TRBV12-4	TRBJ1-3	TGTGCCAGCACCCCCCACGACAGGCTGAGAAACACCATATATTTT	CASTPHDRLRNTIYF
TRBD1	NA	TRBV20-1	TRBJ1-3	TGCAGTGCTAGAGGACAGGGGAACACCATATATTTT	CSARGQGNTIYF
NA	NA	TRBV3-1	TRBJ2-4	TGTGCCAGCAGCCAAGGACAAAACTCGGCTCACTTC	CASSQGQNSAHF
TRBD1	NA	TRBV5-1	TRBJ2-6	TGCGCCAGCAGCTCCGGGACAGGGCCCTCTGGGGCCAACGTCCTGACTTTC	CASSSGTGPSGANVLTF
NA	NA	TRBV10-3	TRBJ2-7	TGTGCCATCAGTGAGGTGGCCACTGCCTCACGCGAGCAGTACTTC	CAISEVATASREQYF
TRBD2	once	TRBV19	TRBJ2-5	TGTGCCAGTAGGCCCCCGGGGGGAGGAGAGACCCAGTACTTC	CASRPPGGGETQYF
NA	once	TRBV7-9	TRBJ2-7	TGTGCCAGCAAACCGTGGAGGGGGTTCCCCTACGAGCAGTACTTC	CASKPWRGFPYEQYF
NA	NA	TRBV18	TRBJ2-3	TGTGCCAGCTCAGGCTCAGAAGATACGCAGTATTTT	CASSGSEDTQYF
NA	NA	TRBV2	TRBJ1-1	TGTGCCAGCAGTGCAGTGGCAGCTAATGAAGCTTTCTTT	CASSAVAANEAFF
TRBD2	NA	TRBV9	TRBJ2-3	TGTGCCAGCAGCGTAGCGAACGGGAGGCTCTCAGATACGCAGTATTTT	CASSVANGRLSDTQYF
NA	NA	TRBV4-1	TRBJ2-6	TGCGCCAGCAGCCTAAACAGGGCTGGGGCCAACGTCCTGACTTTC	CASSLNRAGANVLTF
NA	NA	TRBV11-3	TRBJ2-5	TGTGCCAGTTCACAGGGACCCCAAGAGACCCAGTACTTC	CASSQGPQETQYF
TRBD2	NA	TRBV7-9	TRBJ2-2	TGTGCCAGCAGCTCGCGGACTAGCGGACTTGACCCCGGGGAGCTGTTTTTT	CASSSRTSGLDPGELFF
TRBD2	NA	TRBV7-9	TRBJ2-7	TGTGCCAGCAGCCAGCGGGAGCCGTACGAGCAGTACTTC	CASSQREPYEQYF
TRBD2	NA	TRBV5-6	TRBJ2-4	TGTGCCAGCAGCTTGGGCCTAGCGGGAGGGCCCGTAGCCAAAAACATTCAGTACTTC	CASSLGLAGGPVAKNIQYF
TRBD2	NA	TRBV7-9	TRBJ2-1	TGTGCCAGCAGCTTAGGTAGCGGGAGGAATGAGCAGTTCTTC	CASSLGSGRNEQFF
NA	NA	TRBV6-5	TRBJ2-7	TGTGCCAGCAGTTACCGGCACGGCGAGCAGTACTTC	CASSYRHGEQYF
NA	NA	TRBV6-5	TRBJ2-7	TGTGCCAGCAGACTCGAAAAGGGACGGACCTACGAGCAGTACTTC	CASRLEKGRTYEQYF
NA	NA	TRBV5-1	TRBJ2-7	TGCGCCAGCAGCGGGCACTACGAGCAGTACTTC	CASSGHYEQYF
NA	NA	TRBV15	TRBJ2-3	TGTGCCACCAGCAGAGGCGGCGGGGAAACAGATACGCAGTATTTT	CATSRGGGETDTQYF
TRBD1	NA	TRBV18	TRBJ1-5	TGTGCCAGCTCACCGGCCGGGACAGGGGTCGCGCAGCCCCAGCATTTT	CASSPAGTGVAQPQHF
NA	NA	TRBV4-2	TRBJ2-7	TGTGCCAGCAGCCAGGACCCAGGAGAGCAGTACTTC	CASSQDPGEQYF
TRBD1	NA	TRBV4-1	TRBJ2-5	TGCGCCAGCAGCCAAGATCTAGTAGGACAGGGGCAAGAGACCCAGTACTTC	CASSQDLVGQGQETQYF
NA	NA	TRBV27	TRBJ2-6	TGTGCCAGCAGTTTATCCTGGATAGGTGGGGCCAACGTCCTGACTTTC	CASSLSWIGGANVLTF
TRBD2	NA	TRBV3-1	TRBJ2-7	TGTGCCAGCAGCACCCGGAGCGGACTAGCGGCCTACGAGCAGTACTTC	CASSTRSGLAAYEQYF
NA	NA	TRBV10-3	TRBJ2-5	TGTGCCATCAGTGGGGCAGAGGGAGAGACCCAGTACTTC	CAISGAEGETQYF
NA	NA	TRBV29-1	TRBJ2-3	TGCAGCGTTGTGGTTGGAGCCTACACAGATACGCAGTATTTT	CSVVVGAYTDTQYF
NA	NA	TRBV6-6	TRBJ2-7	TGTGCCAGCAGTTATAAGGACCTCTACGAGCAGTACTTC	CASSYKDLYEQYF
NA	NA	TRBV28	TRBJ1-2	TGTGCCAGTACGGTGGGGAACTATGGCTACACCTTC	CASTVGNYGYTF
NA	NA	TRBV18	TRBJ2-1	TGTGCCAGCTCAGAGGGACCGAGCTCCTACAATGAGCAGTTCTTC	CASSEGPSSYNEQFF
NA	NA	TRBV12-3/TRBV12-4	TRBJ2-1	TGTGCCAGCACCACTAGTGCCTACAATGAGCAGTTCTTC	CASTTSAYNEQFF
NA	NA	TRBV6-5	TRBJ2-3	TGTGCCAGCAGTTACGACAGGACAAACACAGATACGCAGTATTTT	CASSYDRTNTDTQYF
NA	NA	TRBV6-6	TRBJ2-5	TGTGCCAGCACCACGAGGGGCTCAGAGACCCAGTACTTC	CASTTRGSETQYF
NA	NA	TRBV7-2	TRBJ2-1	TGTGCCAGCCTACTAGCACCATACAATGAGCAGTTCTTC	CASLLAPYNEQFF
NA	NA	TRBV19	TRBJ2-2	TGTGCCAGTACCCCCTCGCGCGGGTACTCCGGGGAGCTGTTTTTT	CASTPSRGYSGELFF
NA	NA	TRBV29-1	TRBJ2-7	TGCAGCGTTGTAGGGAACTACGAGCAGTACTTC	CSVVGNYEQYF
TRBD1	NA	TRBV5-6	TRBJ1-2	TGTGCCAGCAGCTTGACAGGGGGCGGATATGGCTACACCTTC	CASSLTGGGYGYTF
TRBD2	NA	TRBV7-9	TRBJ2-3	TGTGCCAGCAGCCGCCAAGCGGGAGGGCCCGGAGATACGCAGTATTTT	CASSRQAGGPGDTQYF
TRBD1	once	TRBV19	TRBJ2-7	TGTGCCAGTGACTCCGGGACAGGGGTCTACGAGCAGTACTTC	CASDSGTGVYEQYF
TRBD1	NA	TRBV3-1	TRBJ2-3	TGTGCCAGCAGCCATTTCCGGGGACAGGGCGGTTCAGATACGCAGTATTTT	CASSHFRGQGGSDTQYF